Presented here are 23 T cell receptor beta chains from one specimen sequenced in a study of technical replicates of blood from several donors. Assay used: immunoSEQ multiplex PCR; TCRdb lists only in-frame clones, some missing. The sample has about 56,000 clones, about 93% seen once; the top ten hold about 4%. The material sequenced was PBMCs. These receptors were obtained from a human donor in good health. Some clones in this sample may be carry-over from other donors' samples.

The J gene is TRBJ1-4, the V gene TRBV4-2, with 9 bases that match TRBD1. Germline trimming cut 2 bases from V and 7 bases from J; bases unmatched to any gene: 14. The CDR3 length is 18 residues. The germline CDR1 and CDR2 sequences are LGHNA and YNFKEQ. The CDR3 DNA sequence: TGTGCCAGCAGCCAAAGTCCCTGGGACAGGGCTCAAGGTGAAAAACTGTTTTTT. It encodes CASSQSPWDRAQGEKLFF.

The J gene is TRBJ2-2, the V gene TRBV30, with D tentatively TRBD2 (5 bases). Germline V gene data show CDR1 as GTSNPN and CDR2 as SVGIG (reference sequence). The CDR3 sequence is 15 residues long. The V end was cut by 2 bases, the J end by 0 bases, with 10 bases between. Here the CDR3 reads CAWSSLGANTGELFF. Written as DNA, the CDR3 is TGTGCCTGGAGTTCCCTCGGGGCGAACACCGGGGAGCTGTTTTTT. Drawing the rest from reference TRBV30 and TRBJ2-2, the complete variable domain is SQTIHQWPATLVQPVGSPLSLECTVEGTSNPNLYWYRQAAGRGLQLLFYSVGIGQISSEVPQNLSASRPQDRQFILSSKKLLLSDSGFYLCAWSSLGANTGELFFGEGSRLTVL.

This clone was found once. The chain links TRBV19 to TRBJ1-6; no definite D call. V lost 3 bases and J lost 4, with 10 bases in between. The length of the CDR3 is 15 residues. Germline CDR1 reads LNHDA; CDR2 reads SQIVND (reference sequence). CDR3 loop: CASSISMEYNSPLHF. Here the CDR3 DNA reads TGTGCCAGTAGTATTAGCATGGAGTATAATTCACCCCTCCACTTT.

This clone was seen just once. The V and J genes are TRBV6-5 and TRBJ1-1, with 7 bases matching TRBD1. The CDR3 sequence is 13 residues long. Trimming at V came to 6 bases and at J to 1 base, leaving 2 bases not matched to a gene. Looked up from germline, CDR1 is MNHEY and CDR2 is SVGAGI. The CDR3: CASSRQGNTEAFF. DNA of the CDR3: TGTGCCAGCAGCAGACAGGGGAACACTGAAGCTTTCTTT.

V usage is TRBV7-9 and J usage is TRBJ2-5, with D possibly matching TRBD2 (5 bases). Deletions cut 5 bases from V and 4 bases from J, with 17 bases between. The CDR3 spans 15 residues. In germline, CDR1 is SEHNR, CDR2 FQNEAQ (reference sequence). The CDR3 DNA sequence: TGTGCCAGCAGCCCAAGAAGTGCTAGCCCAGAGACCCAGTACTTC. This gives the protein CASSPRSASPETQYF.

The chain joins TRBV6-6 to TRBJ2-7, with 7 bases lining up with TRBD2. Germline loops: CDR1 MNHNY, CDR2 SVGAGI (reference sequence). The CDR3 runs to 14 residues. Trimming took 2 bases from V and 2 from J; bases not matched to a gene: 3. The CDR3 loop reads CASSYGGSTYEQYF. CDR3 bases: TGTGCCAGCAGTTACGGCGGGAGTACCTACGAGCAGTACTTC.

The chain recombines TRBV5-1 with TRBJ2-5, with D tentatively TRBD2 (6 bases). This CDR3 region has 15 residues. V lost 4 bases and J lost 4, with 17 bases in between. Germline V gene data show CDR1 as SGHRS and CDR2 as YFSETQ. CDR3 amino acids: CASSLTGGLRETQYF. The DNA for the CDR3 is TGCGCCAGCAGCCTAACCGGGGGACTCCGAGAGACCCAGTACTTC.

The chain uses TRBV7-8 and TRBJ1-2; possible D gene TRBD1, 5 bases. Trimming pared 5 bases from V and 9 bases from J, leaving 19 bases between. This CDR3 is built from 14 residues. CDR1 and CDR2 from the germline V gene are SGHVS and FQNEAQ. As DNA, the CDR3 is TGTGCCAGCAGCAGCGGGGGGACGGTGTCTAGCTACACCTTC. Translation: CASSSGGTVSSYTF.

The genes are TRBV5-8 and TRBJ2-2; a weak D match, TRBD2 (5 bases). The CDR3 extends over 14 amino acids. Germline-derived CDR1 and CDR2 are SGHTS and YDEGEE. The V gene lost 5 bases and the J gene lost 1 base, with 9 bases spanning the gap. CDR3 nucleotide sequence: TGTGCCAGCAGGCGGGCCCAGAACACCGGGGAGCTGTTTTTT. Translation gives CASRRAQNTGELFF.

This CDR3 is CSVPHRRPVPTILTYEQYF. The CDR3 DNA sequence: TGCAGCGTTCCACACCGGAGACCGGTCCCGACGATATTAACCTACGAGCAGTACTTC. This chain connects TRBV29-1 to TRBJ2-7; D is undetermined. This CDR3 region has 19 residues. V lost 5 bases and J 2 bases, leaving 31 bases between the germline ends. Germline CDR1 reads SQVTM; CDR2 reads ANQGSEA.

This chain joins TRBV7-2 and TRBJ2-1; 8 nucleotides match TRBD2. This CDR3 has 15 amino acids. The ends lost 0 bases at V and 5 bases at J; junction bases unmatched: 3. Germline loops: CDR1 SGHTA, CDR2 FQGNSA. CDR3 region: CASSLARTSNNEQFF. The DNA of the CDR3 is TGTGCCAGCAGCTTAGCCCGGACTAGCAACAATGAGCAGTTCTTC.

A few counts support this clone. The gene calls are TRBV18 and TRBJ2-2; weak D call: TRBD2 (6 bases). The V gene's germline CDR1 is KGHSH and CDR2 LQKENI. The CDR3 runs 14 residues. Trimming removed 2 bases at V and 7 bases at J, with 11 bases between. CDR3 protein: CASSPTGSGGELFF. The CDR3 nucleotides read TGTGCCAGCTCACCAACCGGGAGTGGCGGGGAGCTGTTTTTT.

The V gene is TRBV7-2, the J gene TRBJ1-6, with 8 bases identical to TRBD1. Germline values: CDR1 SGHTA, CDR2 FQGNSA. This CDR3 spans 15 amino acids. Germline trimming cut 2 bases from V and 6 bases from J; bases unmatched to any gene: 3. The CDR3 nucleotides read TGTGCCAGCAGCTTAATGGGACAGGTTAATTCACCCCTCCACTTT. This translates into CASSLMGQVNSPLHF.

The V call is TRBV25-1, the J call TRBJ2-1; 8 bases agree with TRBD1. V lost 4 bases, J lost 4 bases, and 6 bases stayed unmatched. Per the germline V gene, CDR1 is MGHDK and CDR2 is SYGVNS. The CDR3 spans 15 residues. CDR3 region: CASSVPGGIYNEQFF. The CDR3 DNA reads as TGTGCCAGCAGTGTCCCAGGGGGCATTTACAATGAGCAGTTCTTC.

This clone was seen once. The chain is built from TRBV5-5 and TRBJ1-2, with D tentatively TRBD1 (5 bases). Trimming removed 3 bases at V and 2 bases at J, with 17 bases between. CDR1 is SGHKS and CDR2 is YYEKEE in the germline V gene (reference sequence). The CDR3 sequence is 16 residues long. This CDR3 reads CASSSGQVLGNYGYTF. The CDR3 DNA follows: TGTGCCAGCAGCTCCGGACAAGTGCTGGGGAACTATGGCTACACCTTC.

The V and J genes are TRBV20-1 and TRBJ2-5; 7 positions agree with TRBD2. Trimming removed 5 bases from V and 3 bases from J; junction bases left unmatched: 0. The CDR3 contains 11 residues. CDR1 and CDR2 from the germline V gene are DFQATT and SNEGSKA (reference sequence). The CDR3 DNA follows: TGCAGTGCTGGGGGGGAAGAGACCCAGTACTTC. Translating it yields CSAGGEETQYF.

CDR3 sequence (DNA): TGTGCCAGCAGGAGAGAGAAAAACATTCAGTACTTC. Translated, it gives CASRREKNIQYF. The rearrangement links TRBV6-4 to TRBJ2-4; no firm D call. CDR3 size: 12 residues. Per the germline V gene, CDR1 is MRHNA and CDR2 is SNTAGT. Trimming stripped 6 bases from V and 4 bases from J, with 7 bases between.

This clone was detected only once. The chain links TRBV4-3 to TRBJ1-1; no definite D call. Trimming cost V 0 bases and J 2 bases, with 10 bases left between them. The germline V gene encodes CDR1 LGHNA and CDR2 YSLEER. This CDR3 is built from 15 residues. Here the CDR3 reads CASSQEGGSNTEAFF. In nucleotides, the CDR3 is TGCGCCAGCAGCCAAGAGGGAGGCTCTAACACTGAAGCTTTCTTT.

The rearrangement joins TRBV5-6 to TRBJ2-7, with 9 bases that match TRBD2. This CDR3 is 15 amino acids long. With 0 bases clipped from V and 5 bases from J, the junction kept 6 bases outside the gene matches. In germline, CDR1 is SGHDT, CDR2 YYEEEE. Written as DNA, the CDR3 is TGTGCCAGCAGCTTGGTTTACCTAGCGGGGAACGAGCAGTACTTC. This sequence encodes CASSLVYLAGNEQYF. Full variable domain (missing parts from reference TRBV5-6 and TRBJ2-7): DAGVTQSPTHLIKTRGQQVTLRCSPKSGHDTVSWYQQALGQGPQFIFQYYEEEERQRGNFPDRFSGHQFPNYSSELNVNALLLGDSALYLCASSLVYLAGNEQYFGPGTRLTVT.

The CDR3 DNA reads TGCGCCAGCAGCTCCCAAATAGCGGCTAGCACAGATACGCAGTATTTT. It yields the protein CASSSQIAASTDTQYF. The chain employs TRBV4-1 and TRBJ2-3; a weak D match, TRBD2 (6 bases). Germline V gene sequence: CDR1 MGHRA, CDR2 YSYEKL. The V end lost 5 bases, the J end lost 0 bases, and 15 bases lay between the germline ends. The CDR3 extends over 16 amino acids.

The rearrangement uses TRBV5-6 and TRBJ2-3; possible D gene TRBD1, 6 bases. This CDR3 comprises 16 residues. Trimming took off 4 bases at V and 0 bases at J, with 15 bases between the two ends. The germline CDR1 and CDR2 sequences are SGHDT and YYEEEE. This CDR3 is CASSLLQGSSTDTQYF. The CDR3, as DNA: TGTGCCAGCAGCCTACTACAGGGATCGAGCACAGATACGCAGTATTTT.

The chain uses TRBV7-9 and TRBJ2-1; maybe TRBD1 (6 bases). V lost 5 bases and J 3 bases, leaving 14 bases between the germline ends. This CDR3 contains 15 residues. The germline V gene has CDR1 SEHNR and CDR2 FQNEAQ (reference sequence). The CDR3 sequence: CASSKGGPFYNEQFF. Here the CDR3 DNA reads TGTGCCAGCAGCAAAGGGGGTCCCTTCTACAATGAGCAGTTCTTC.

The chain uses TRBV7-2 and TRBJ2-1; weak D call: TRBD2 (5 bases). Germline CDR1 and CDR2: SGHTA and FQGNSA. V dropped 1 base and J dropped 4 bases, with 17 bases sitting between them. This CDR3 is built from 17 residues. In nucleotides, the CDR3 is TGTGCCAGCAGCTTAGGAACTCCCGGGGAAGGATACAATGAGCAGTTCTTC. Its protein is CASSLGTPGEGYNEQFF.